The subject of this entry is one TCR beta chain. Only one count was recorded for this clone. What antigen it recognizes has not been identified. Nothing much larger sits one base from this clone, and base qualities are not available. The intended sense of this specimen's time point label: baseline before first vaccination. The vaccinee samples were drawn from two UK trials, COV001 and COV002, one of which was a single-blind randomized controlled phase 2/3 trial testing AZD1222 (ChAdOx1 nCoV-19) in healthy adults. Trial participant PBMC samples were collected at day 0 and day 28 after the second dose for TCRbeta chain sequencing. CDR1 and CDR2 are read off the germline V gene (reference sequence) as SEHNR and FQNEAQ. The CDR3 starts with the cysteine, ends with the phenylalanine, and has 16 residues. Solely the CDR3 DNA is kept, with 48 bases framed from the first base. V is trimmed back by 0 bases and J by 8 bases, and the junction contains 12 bases that no gene match accounts for.

This entry is derived from a study of T cell responses to AZD1222 COVID-19 vaccine (dated by TCRdb to about 2021). In terms of the full investigation: Because spike-specific TCR depth and breadth did not differ between the two schedules, AZD1222 recipients who got a second dose at roughly 4 weeks were pooled with those who got a second dose at roughly 12 weeks. TCR sequencing was performed for approximately 240 trial participants, of whom some 200 were given two doses of AZD1222 and approximately 26 were given two doses of MenACWY control vaccine. Trial participants were enrolled into age subgroups of 18-55, 56-69 and 70-plus years, which contained approximately 150, 28 and 58 TCR-sequenced participants, respectively.

Study-wide findings and limitations: Epitopes outside the regions mutated in the B.1.351 and B.1.1.7 variants were reportedly recognized by nearly half of the unique spike-specific TCRs. Most participants were white British and females outnumbered males, and the authors suggested that clonal diversity may have been underestimated. In the small 56-69-year group, the increase in depth fell short of significance, most likely because of low power. CD4 TCRs associated with the vaccine covered the entire spike protein, and the dominant responses were in regions 160-218 and 743-854. No day 14 peak-response samples were available, so repertoires were characterized only after the peak T cell response. Conclusions about previously exposed vaccinees are limited, since just 5 or 6 AZD1222 recipients were seropositive for SARS-CoV-2 at baseline. Spike-specific TCR breadth and depth rose significantly after two AZD1222 doses compared with day 0 and with MenACWY recipients.

The CDR3 regions of human TCRbeta chains were analyzed by immunosequencing. The study's processing was this. Repertoire TCRs were checked for matches against a reference library of SARS-CoV-2-specific TCRs that had been generated using the MIRA antigen-specificity platform. Breadth meant the fraction of unique TCRs that were SARS-CoV-2-associated, whereas depth meant the fraction of total T cells that were SARS-CoV-2-associated. Using the MIRA data, each spike-specific TCR was assigned both to the spike region to which the TCR was reactive and to a CD4 or CD8 class. Log10-transformed breadth and depth values were compared by one-way ANOVA with Sidak's multiple comparisons tests. TCRdb retrieved this table from immuneACCESS and kept in-frame rearrangements only. Not all clones are present; in checked studies, unresolved V genes account for under half, and no reason is known for the remainder. The V and J calls and clone size were taken over from that table, and D and trimming were inferred from the DNA. For this sample there are roughly 190,000 clones; about nine tenths appear just once. The ten largest account for 0.99% of the sample.

This chain joins TRBV7-9 to TRBJ2-7; 8 nucleotides in the junction match TRBD1. This material consisted of peripheral blood, taken on day 0 of AZD1222 vaccination. The receptor was derived from an adult in good health. The CDR3 protein sequence reads: CASSLAADRERVKQYF. The base sequence is TGTGCCAGCAGCTTAGCCGCGGACAGGGAGAGGGTAAAGCAGTACTTC.